This is a list of T cell receptor beta chains from one sample in a study of shared clonotypes between healthy human individuals. Measured with immunoSEQ multiplex PCR; TCRdb has only the in-frame clones, and not every one. There are over a million clones in the sample; less than 99% occur only once, and roughly 0.35% lies in the top ten. Sequencing was performed on naive CD4+ T cells sorted from blood. These receptor sequences come from a man aged 30 to 45 in good health. Both conserved end residues are part of each CDR3. The D gene is left open where the match is weak. Only some rows state a clone size, as once, few, many or a class for expanded clones.

cdr3_aa cdr3_nt v_call d_call clone_size j_call
CAWSNRGSGELFF TGTGCCTGGAGTAACAGGGGTAGCGGGGAGCTGTTTTTT TRBV30 TRBD1 - TRBJ2-2
CASSLVSSSGYEQYF TGTGCCAGCTCACTTGTGAGTAGCTCCGGATACGAGCAGTACTTC TRBV18 - once TRBJ2-7
CASSLRTGELFF TGTGCCAGCAGTTTACGCACCGGGGAGCTGTTTTTT TRBV28 - - TRBJ2-2
CATTPNRPNEKLFF TGTGCCACCACTCCCAATCGTCCTAATGAAAAACTGTTTTTT TRBV28 - once TRBJ1-4
CASSLSGTRNTGELFF TGTGCCAGCAGCTTATCCGGGACTAGGAACACCGGGGAGCTGTTTTTT TRBV7-3 TRBD2 - TRBJ2-2
CATSREPRTSGSGSTNEQFF TGTGCCACCAGCAGAGAACCCCGGACTAGCGGGAGCGGGAGCACGAATGAGCAGTTCTTC TRBV15 TRBD2 once TRBJ2-1
CATSRVLGEQFF TGTGCCACCAGCAGAGTTCTGGGGGAGCAGTTCTTC TRBV15 - - TRBJ2-1
CASSPSSNQPQHF TGTGCCAGCTCACCGAGTAGCAATCAGCCCCAGCATTTT TRBV18 - - TRBJ1-5
CSVEGRPEGNYGYTF TGCAGCGTTGAAGGTAGGCCCGAAGGAAACTATGGCTACACCTTC TRBV29-1 - - TRBJ1-2
CASSPPGWTNEKLFF TGTGCCAGCTCACCTCCAGGGTGGACTAATGAAAAACTGTTTTTT TRBV18 - - TRBJ1-4
CASSLVGTGYNEQFF TGCGCCAGCAGCTTGGTAGGGACAGGTTACAATGAGCAGTTCTTC TRBV5-1 TRBD1 - TRBJ2-1
CSVERGGTDTQYF TGCAGCGTTGAACGAGGGGGCACAGATACGCAGTATTTT TRBV29-1 - - TRBJ2-3
CASSSGGNQPQHF TGTGCCAGCAGCTCGGGGGGCAATCAGCCCCAGCATTTT TRBV5-4 - - TRBJ1-5
CASGQGARETQYF TGTGCCAGCGGACAGGGGGCTAGGGAGACCCAGTACTTC TRBV19 TRBD1 - TRBJ2-5
CASSPDPRNTIYF TGTGCCAGCTCACCAGACCCTCGGAACACCATATATTTT TRBV18 - - TRBJ1-3
CASSPASGRGSMYEQFF TGTGCCAGCAGCCCTGCCAGCGGGAGGGGATCTATGTATGAGCAGTTCTTC TRBV11-3 TRBD2 - TRBJ2-1
CASSSGLYNEQFF TGTGCCAGCAGTAGCGGGCTCTACAATGAGCAGTTCTTC TRBV6-1 - - TRBJ2-1
CASWGLQGPPDTQYF TGTGCCAGCTGGGGACTACAGGGGCCCCCAGATACGCAGTATTTT TRBV27 - - TRBJ2-3
CASSRTPTGAMNTEAFF TGCGCCAGCAGTCGAACTCCGACAGGGGCTATGAACACTGAAGCTTTCTTT TRBV5-1 TRBD1 - TRBJ1-1
CASGEGGRYEQYF TGTGCCAGCGGAGAAGGGGGGCGATACGAGCAGTACTTC TRBV28 - - TRBJ2-7
CASGQSYEQYF TGTGCCAGCGGACAAAGCTACGAGCAGTACTTC TRBV6-1 - - TRBJ2-7
CASSPPYRGARGTDTQYF TGTGCCAGCAGTCCCCCCTATCGAGGCGCGAGGGGCACAGATACGCAGTATTTT TRBV28 - - TRBJ2-3
CASSQGGRIFNEKLFF TGCGCCAGCAGCCAAGGGGGACGAATATTTAATGAAAAACTGTTTTTT TRBV4-1 - - TRBJ1-4